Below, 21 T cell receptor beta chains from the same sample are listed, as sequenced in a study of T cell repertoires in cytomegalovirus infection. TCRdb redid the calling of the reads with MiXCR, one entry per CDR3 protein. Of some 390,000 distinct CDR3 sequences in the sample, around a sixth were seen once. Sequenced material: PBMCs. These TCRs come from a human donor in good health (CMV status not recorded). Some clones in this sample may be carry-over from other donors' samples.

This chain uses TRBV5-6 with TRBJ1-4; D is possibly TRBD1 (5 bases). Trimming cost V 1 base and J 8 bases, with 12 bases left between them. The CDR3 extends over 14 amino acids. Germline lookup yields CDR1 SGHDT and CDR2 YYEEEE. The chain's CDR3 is CASSLKGLEEKLFF. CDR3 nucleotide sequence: TGTGCCAGCAGCTTGAAGGGGCTCGAAGAAAAACTGTTTTTT.

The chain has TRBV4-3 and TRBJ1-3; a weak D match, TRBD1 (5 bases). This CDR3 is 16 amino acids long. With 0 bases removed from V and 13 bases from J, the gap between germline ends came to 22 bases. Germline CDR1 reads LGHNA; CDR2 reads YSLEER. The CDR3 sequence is CASSQEPPGAALRIYF. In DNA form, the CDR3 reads TGCGCCAGCAGCCAAGAACCTCCCGGGGCCGCACTAAGGATATATTTT.

DNA for the CDR3: TGTGCCAGTAGTACAGGGCCCAGTCGAGCCACAGATACGCAGTATTTT. This codes for CASSTGPSRATDTQYF. V gene TRBV19 combines with J gene TRBJ2-3; perhaps TRBD1 as D (5 bases). V was shortened by 4 bases and J by 2 bases, with 16 bases between the two germline ends. Germline V lookup: CDR1 LNHDA, CDR2 SQIVND (reference sequence). This CDR3 is 16 amino acids long. The whole variable domain, remainder taken from reference TRBV19 and TRBJ2-3, is DGGITQSPKYLFRKEGQNVTLSCEQNLNHDAMYWYRQDPGQGLRLIYYSQIVNDFQKGDIAEGYSVSREKKESFPLTVTSAQKNPTAFYLCASSTGPSRATDTQYFGPGTRLTVL.

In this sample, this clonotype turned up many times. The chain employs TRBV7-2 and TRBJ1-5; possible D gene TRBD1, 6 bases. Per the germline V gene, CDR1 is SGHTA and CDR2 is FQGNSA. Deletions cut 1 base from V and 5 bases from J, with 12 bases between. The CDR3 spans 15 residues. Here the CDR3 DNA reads TGTGCCAGCAGCTTAGGCAGGGGTTTAGATCAGCCCCAGCATTTT. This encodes CASSLGRGLDQPQHF.

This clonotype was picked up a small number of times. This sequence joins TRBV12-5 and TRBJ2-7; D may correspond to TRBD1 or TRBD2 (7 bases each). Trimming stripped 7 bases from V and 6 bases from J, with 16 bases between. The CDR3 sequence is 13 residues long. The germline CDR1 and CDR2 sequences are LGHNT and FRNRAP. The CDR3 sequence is CASAQGGRREQYF. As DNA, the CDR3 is TGTGCTAGTGCCCAGGGGGGGCGGCGCGAGCAGTACTTC.

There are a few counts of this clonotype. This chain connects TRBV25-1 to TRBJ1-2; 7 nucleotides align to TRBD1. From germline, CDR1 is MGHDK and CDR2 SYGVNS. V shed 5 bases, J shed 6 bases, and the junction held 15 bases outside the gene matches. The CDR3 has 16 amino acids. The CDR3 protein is CASSQPGTDSVNGYTF. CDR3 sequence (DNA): TGTGCCAGCAGTCAACCCGGGACAGACTCTGTCAATGGCTACACCTTC.

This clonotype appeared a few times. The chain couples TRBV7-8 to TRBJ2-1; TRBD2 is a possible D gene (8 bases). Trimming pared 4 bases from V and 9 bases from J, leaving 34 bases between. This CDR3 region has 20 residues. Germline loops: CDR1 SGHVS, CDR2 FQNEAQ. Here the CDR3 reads CASSSGQHRAGGPGGGEQFF. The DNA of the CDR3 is TGTGCCAGCAGCTCGGGACAGCACAGGGCGGGAGGACCGGGAGGGGGTGAGCAGTTCTTC.

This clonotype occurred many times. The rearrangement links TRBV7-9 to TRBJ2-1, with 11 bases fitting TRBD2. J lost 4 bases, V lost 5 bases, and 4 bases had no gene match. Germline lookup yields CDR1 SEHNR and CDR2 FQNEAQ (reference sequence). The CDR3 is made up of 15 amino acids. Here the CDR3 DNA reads TGTGCCAGCAGCCGACTAGCGGGGCGATACAATGAGCAGTTCTTC. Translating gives CASSRLAGRYNEQFF.

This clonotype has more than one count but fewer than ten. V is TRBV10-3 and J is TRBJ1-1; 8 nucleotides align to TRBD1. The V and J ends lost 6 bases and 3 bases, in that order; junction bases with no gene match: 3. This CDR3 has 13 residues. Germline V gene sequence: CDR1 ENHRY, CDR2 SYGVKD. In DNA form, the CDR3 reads TGTGCCATCAGGAAGGACAGGGACACTGAAGCTTTCTTT. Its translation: CAIRKDRDTEAFF.

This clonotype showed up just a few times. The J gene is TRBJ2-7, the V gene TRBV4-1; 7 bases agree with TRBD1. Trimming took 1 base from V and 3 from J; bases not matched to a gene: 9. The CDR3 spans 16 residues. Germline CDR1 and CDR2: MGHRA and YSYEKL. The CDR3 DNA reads TGCGCCAGCAGCCAAGGACCACAGGGGCCCCACTACGAGCAGTACTTC. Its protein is CASSQGPQGPHYEQYF.

CDR3 nucleotide sequence: TGTGCCAGCAGACAGGGGTCCTACGAGCAGTACTTC. The encoded protein is CASRQGSYEQYF. V is TRBV12-3 or TRBV12-4 and J is TRBJ2-7; 7 bases match TRBD1. The V segment lost 6 bases and the J segment 1 base; nucleotides outside the gene matches: 0. CDR3 length: 12 residues.

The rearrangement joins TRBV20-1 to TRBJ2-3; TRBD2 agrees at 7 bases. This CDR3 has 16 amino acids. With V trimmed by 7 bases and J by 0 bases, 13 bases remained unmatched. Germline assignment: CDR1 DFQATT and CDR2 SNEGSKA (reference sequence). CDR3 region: CSGQGASGSSTDTQYF. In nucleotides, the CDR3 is TGCAGTGGCCAGGGTGCTAGCGGCTCTAGCACAGATACGCAGTATTTT.

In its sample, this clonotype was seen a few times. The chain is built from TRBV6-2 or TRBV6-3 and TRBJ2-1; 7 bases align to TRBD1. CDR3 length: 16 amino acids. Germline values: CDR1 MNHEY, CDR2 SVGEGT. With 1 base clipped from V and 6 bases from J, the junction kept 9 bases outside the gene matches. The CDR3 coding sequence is TGTGCCAGCAGTTACTTAGACAGGGCCGGTTCCAATGAGCAGTTCTTC. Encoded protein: CASSYLDRAGSNEQFF.

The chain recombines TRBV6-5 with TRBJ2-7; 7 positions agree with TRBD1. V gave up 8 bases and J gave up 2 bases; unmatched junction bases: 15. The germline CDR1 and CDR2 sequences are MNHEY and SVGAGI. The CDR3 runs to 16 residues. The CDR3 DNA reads TGTGCCAGCCGTCCAATGCCACAGGGGCCGGCCTACGAGCAGTACTTC. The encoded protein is CASRPMPQGPAYEQYF.

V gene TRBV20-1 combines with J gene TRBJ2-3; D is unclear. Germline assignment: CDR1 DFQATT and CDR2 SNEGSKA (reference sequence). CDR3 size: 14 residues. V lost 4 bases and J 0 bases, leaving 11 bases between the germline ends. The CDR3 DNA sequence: TGCAGTGCTAAATTAGGAGCCAGCACAGATACGCAGTATTTT. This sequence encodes CSAKLGASTDTQYF.

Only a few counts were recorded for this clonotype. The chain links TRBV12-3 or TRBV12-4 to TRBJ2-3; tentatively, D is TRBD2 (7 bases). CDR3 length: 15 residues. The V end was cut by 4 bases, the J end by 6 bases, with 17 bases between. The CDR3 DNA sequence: TGTGCCAGCAGTTGGGGGGGCAGGGCGGCCGATACGCAGTATTTT. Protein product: CASSWGGRAADTQYF.

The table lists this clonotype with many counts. CDR3 loop: CASKSPGTSGPNEQFF. CDR3 in DNA: TGTGCCAGCAAGAGTCCCGGGACTAGCGGGCCCAATGAGCAGTTCTTC. The chain combines TRBV2 with TRBJ2-1, with TRBD2 identical over 12 bases. The CDR3 consists of 16 residues. The germline CDR1 and CDR2 sequences are SNHLY and FYNNEI. Trimming at V came to 7 bases and at J to 6 bases, leaving 10 bases not matched to a gene.

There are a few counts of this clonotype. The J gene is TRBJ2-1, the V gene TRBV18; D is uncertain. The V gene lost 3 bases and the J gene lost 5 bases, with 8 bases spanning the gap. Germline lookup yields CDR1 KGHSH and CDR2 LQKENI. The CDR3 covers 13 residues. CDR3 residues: CASSPPNNNEQFF. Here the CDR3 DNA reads TGTGCCAGCTCACCCCCAAATAACAATGAGCAGTTCTTC.

The CDR3 nucleotides are TGCGCCAGCAGCCAAGGACCGGGGGGAAGGGATGAAGCTTTCTTT. Its translation is CASSQGPGGRDEAFF. The chain uses TRBV4-3 and TRBJ1-1; a possible D gene is TRBD1 (5 bases). CDR1 and CDR2 (germline): LGHNA, YSLEER. This CDR3 comprises 15 residues. Trimming cost V 1 base and J 7 bases, with 16 bases left between them.

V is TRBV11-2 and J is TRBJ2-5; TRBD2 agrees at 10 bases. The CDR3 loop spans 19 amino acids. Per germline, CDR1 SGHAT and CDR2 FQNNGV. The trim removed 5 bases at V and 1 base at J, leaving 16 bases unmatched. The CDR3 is CASSPEARTSGWVQETQYF. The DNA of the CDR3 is TGTGCCAGCAGCCCAGAGGCCAGGACTAGCGGTTGGGTCCAAGAGACCCAGTACTTC.

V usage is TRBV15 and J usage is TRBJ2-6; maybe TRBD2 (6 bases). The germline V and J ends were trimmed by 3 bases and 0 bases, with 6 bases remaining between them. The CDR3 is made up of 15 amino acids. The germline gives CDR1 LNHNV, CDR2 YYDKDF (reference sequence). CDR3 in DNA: TGTGCCACCAGCAGGGACTACTCTGGGGCCAACGTCCTGACTTTC. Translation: CATSRDYSGANVLTF.